Listed here are 22 T cell receptor beta chains from one sample, sequenced in a study of T-cell reconstitution after alpha-beta-depleted transplantation in children (TCRdb year 2016). The method behind the library was PCR. The sequencer listed for this sample is Illumina HiSeq 2500. To normalize quantification of the TCRbeta repertoire, the TCR libraries were built with molecular barcoding that relied on unique molecular identifiers. Clones were called with MiXCR by TCRdb after fastp trimmed the public reads at Q25, and only in-frame beta chains were retained. Rows matching on CDR3 protein sequence are summarized as one entry with the most common DNA and genes. Across this sample there are roughly 500,000 distinct CDR3 sequences, with about 16% seen only once. The ten largest clonotypes hold 3.3% of the sample. Sequenced material: PBMCs from the stem cell graft donor, taken from the stem cell graft. These receptors were obtained from a human donor who donated a stem cell graft to a child with acute lymphoblastic leukemia.

Only a few counts were recorded for this clonotype. This chain uses TRBV29-1 with TRBJ2-7; 7 bases line up with TRBD2. The CDR3 is 11 amino acids. The J segment lost 6 bases and the V segment lost 1 base, leaving 0 bases of the junction unmatched. CDR1 is SQVTM and CDR2 is ANQGSEA in the germline V gene. The CDR3, as DNA: TGCAGCGTTGAAGCGGGAGGCGAGCAGTACTTC. Translation gives CSVEAGGEQYF.

This clonotype was counted between two and nine times. The chain recombines TRBV27 with TRBJ2-1; 7 positions agree with TRBD1. Germline values: CDR1 MNHEY, CDR2 SMNVEV (reference sequence). Trimming took 4 bases from V and 9 from J; bases not matched to a gene: 12. The CDR3 spans 15 residues. In DNA form, the CDR3 reads TGTGCCAGCAGTTCCCTGACAGGGCAGGATACTGAGCAGTTCTTC. It encodes CASSSLTGQDTEQFF.

V usage is TRBV6-1 and J usage is TRBJ1-2; no clear D gene. Germline assignment: CDR1 MNHNS and CDR2 SASEGT. This CDR3 has 12 residues. V lost 3 bases and J 4 bases, leaving 6 bases between the germline ends. CDR3 in amino acids: CASSEQFYGYTF. The CDR3 coding sequence is TGTGCCAGCAGTGAGCAGTTCTATGGCTACACCTTC.

This clonotype was seen only a few times. The chain combines TRBV6-1 with TRBJ1-4; D not resolved. V was cut by 3 bases and J by 5 bases, with 10 bases left in between. The V gene's germline CDR1 is MNHNS and CDR2 SASEGT. The CDR3 runs to 14 residues. CDR3 protein: CASSEDGINEKLFF. In nucleotides, the CDR3 is TGTGCCAGCAGTGAGGACGGAATCAATGAAAAACTGTTTTTT.

This clonotype occurred a few times. V and J are TRBV4-1 and TRBJ2-2, with no clear D. The length of the CDR3 is 14 residues. V was trimmed by 6 bases and J by 1 base, leaving 9 bases between them. Per the germline V gene, CDR1 is MGHRA and CDR2 is YSYEKL. For the CDR3, the DNA is TGCGCCAGCAGGAACACACTGAACACCGGGGAGCTGTTTTTT. This translates into CASRNTLNTGELFF.

This clonotype occurred many times. This chain links TRBV27 with TRBJ1-1; tentative D call: TRBD1 (5 bases). The CDR3 extends over 14 amino acids. Germline V lookup: CDR1 MNHEY, CDR2 SMNVEV (reference sequence). Trimming shortened V by 2 bases and J by 0 bases, and 7 bases separated the two germline ends. The CDR3 coding sequence is TGTGCCAGCAGTTTAGGGGCGGTGAACACTGAAGCTTTCTTT. Amino acid sequence: CASSLGAVNTEAFF.

This clonotype was recorded a few times. J is TRBJ1-1 and V is TRBV7-6; D is possibly TRBD1 (6 bases). CDR1 SGHVS and CDR2 FNYEAQ come from the germline V gene. CDR3 size: 15 residues. Deletions cut 5 bases from V and 0 bases from J, with 13 bases between. In DNA form, the CDR3 reads TGTGCCAGCAGCCTGGCCGGGGACATGAACACTGAAGCTTTCTTT. It specifies CASSLAGDMNTEAFF.

This clonotype was detected only a few times. The rearrangement uses TRBV6-5 and TRBJ1-2; D gene ambiguous. CDR1 and CDR2 from the germline V gene are MNHEY and SVGAGI. V gave up 2 bases and J gave up 6 bases, with 13 bases separating them. This CDR3 comprises 14 residues. CDR3 DNA sequence: TGTGCCAGCAGTTACCTGGGGAGGGAAAATGGCTACACCTTC. It encodes CASSYLGRENGYTF.

This clonotype was detected only a few times. This chain uses TRBV20-1 with TRBJ2-1; D ambiguous. The CDR3 is made up of 13 amino acids. From germline, CDR1 is DFQATT and CDR2 SNEGSKA (reference sequence). V lost 5 bases to trimming and J lost 6 bases, with 14 bases between them. The CDR3, as DNA: TGCAGTGCTCGTGAGATGCTCCTCAATGAGCAGTTCTTC. This translates into CSAREMLLNEQFF.

This chain connects TRBV4-2 to TRBJ1-2; perhaps TRBD1 as D (6 bases). Per the germline V gene, CDR1 is LGHNA and CDR2 is YNFKEQ. This CDR3 spans 17 amino acids. V was shortened by 2 bases and J by 0 bases, with 16 bases between the two germline ends. The CDR3 sequence is CASSQPTTGRANYGYTF. In DNA form, the CDR3 reads TGTGCCAGCAGCCAACCTACTACAGGGCGAGCTAACTATGGCTACACCTTC.

The chain's CDR3 is CASSQDWDRLYNEQFF. The CDR3 coding sequence is TGTGCCAGCAGCCAAGATTGGGACAGGCTATACAATGAGCAGTTCTTC. The V call is TRBV3-1, the J call TRBJ2-1; 8 bases are shared with TRBD1. Germline-derived CDR1 and CDR2 are LGHDT and YNNKEL (reference sequence). V was clipped by 0 bases and J by 4 bases; unmatched bases: 5. The CDR3 has 16 amino acids.

The sample holds many counts of this clonotype. V gene TRBV5-1 combines with J gene TRBJ2-2; the D is unclear. V shed 2 bases and J shed 1 base, with 6 bases lying between them. Per germline, CDR1 SGHRS and CDR2 YFSETQ. CDR3 length: 14 amino acids. DNA for the CDR3: TGCGCCAGCAGCTTTGACAAGAACACCGGGGAGCTGTTTTTT. Its translation: CASSFDKNTGELFF.

This chain uses TRBV3-1 with TRBJ1-1; possible D gene TRBD1, 6 bases. Germline CDR1 LGHDT, CDR2 YNNKEL (reference sequence). Trimming cost V 4 bases and J 4 bases, with 16 bases left between them. The CDR3 has 15 amino acids. DNA of the CDR3: TGTGCCAGCAGCCCCGCTGGCAGGGGCGGCACTGAAGCTTTCTTT. As protein: CASSPAGRGGTEAFF.

This clonotype was seen a few times. The chain links TRBV27 to TRBJ2-7, with 13 bases aligning to TRBD2. CDR1 and CDR2 (germline): MNHEY, SMNVEV (reference sequence). Trimming took 5 bases from V and 2 from J; bases not matched to a gene: 6. CDR3 length: 16 amino acids. CDR3 DNA sequence: TGTGCCAGCAGTCCTGGACTAGCGGGAGCCCCCTACGAGCAGTACTTC. Residues: CASSPGLAGAPYEQYF.

This clonotype was recorded a few times. The chain links TRBV4-2 to TRBJ2-1; D is possibly TRBD2 (6 bases). Germline V CDR1 and CDR2: LGHNA, YNFKEQ. The CDR3 totals 15 residues. Trimming shortened V by 1 base and J by 0 bases, and 7 bases separated the two germline ends. The CDR3 coding sequence is TGTGCCAGCAGCCAAGCCGGGAGCTCCTACAATGAGCAGTTCTTC. This gives the protein CASSQAGSSYNEQFF.

This chain connects TRBV5-1 to TRBJ2-1; 7 bases fit TRBD1. The CDR3 loop spans 14 amino acids. Per the germline V gene, CDR1 is SGHRS and CDR2 is YFSETQ. With V trimmed by 0 bases and J by 9 bases, 6 bases remained unmatched. CDR3 DNA: TGCGCCAGCAGCTTGGGACAGGGAGTAGTTGAGCAGTTCTTC. It specifies CASSLGQGVVEQFF.

The chain employs TRBV20-1 and TRBJ2-7, with D perhaps TRBD1 or TRBD2 (5 bases each). Between the trimmed V and J ends, which lost 6 bases and 2 bases, there was a span of 17 bases. This CDR3 spans 14 amino acids. Per the germline V gene, CDR1 is DFQATT and CDR2 is SNEGSKA (reference sequence). DNA for the CDR3: TGCAGTGCATCCGGGACGGCGACCCCCTACGAGCAGTACTTC. Translation gives CSASGTATPYEQYF.

The V and J genes are TRBV20-1 and TRBJ1-1; possible D gene TRBD1, 5 bases. The CDR3 has 12 residues. Trimming took off 4 bases at V and 1 base at J, with 7 bases between the two ends. Per the germline V gene, CDR1 is DFQATT and CDR2 is SNEGSKA (reference sequence). The CDR3 protein is CSATTGNTEAFF. In DNA, the CDR3 is TGCAGTGCTACTACAGGGAACACTGAAGCTTTCTTT.

This clonotype was found a few times. V usage is TRBV9 and J usage is TRBJ2-3, with 7 bases that match TRBD2. Germline values: CDR1 SGDLS, CDR2 YYNGEE. The length of the CDR3 is 14 residues. Trimming at V came to 5 bases and at J to 4 bases, leaving 7 bases not matched to a gene. CDR3 nucleotides: TGTGCCAGCAGACGGGACTACCTCGCAGATACGCAGTATTTT. It encodes CASRRDYLADTQYF.

This clonotype was recorded a few times. The rearrangement joins TRBV20-1 to TRBJ2-3; D gene ambiguous. The CDR3 has 17 residues. V lost 0 bases and J lost 2, with 18 bases in between. From germline, CDR1 is DFQATT and CDR2 SNEGSKA (reference sequence). CDR3 DNA: TGCAGTGCTAGAGATCTAAGGTGGCCGTTGAACACAGATACGCAGTATTTT. It codes for CSARDLRWPLNTDTQYF.

This clonotype has a handful of counts. V gene TRBV7-8 combines with J gene TRBJ2-7; D unclear. CDR1 and CDR2 (germline): SGHVS, FQNEAQ. V was trimmed by 0 bases and J by 3 bases, leaving 12 bases between them. CDR3 length equals 15 residues. CDR3 nucleotides: TGTGCCAGCAGCTTAGCCACTGCCTCTAGCTACGAGCAGTACTTC. This sequence encodes CASSLATASSYEQYF.

This clonotype was seen a handful of times. CDR3 DNA: TGTGCCAGCATGGGGACAGGGTTGAGCATAAGGAGCTACGAGCAGTACTTC. Its translation is CASMGTGLSIRSYEQYF. This sequence joins TRBV7-9 and TRBJ2-7; 9 nucleotides line up with TRBD1. After removal of 7 bases from V and 3 bases from J, the junction contained 16 bases not matched to a gene. The V gene's germline CDR1 is SEHNR and CDR2 FQNEAQ (reference sequence). The CDR3 is made up of 17 amino acids.